The clone carrying this T cell receptor beta chain came up many times. The antigen remains unidentified. The data derive from a study of CD8 T cells in ankylosing spondylitis. Making use of molecular barcodes, quantitative 5'-RACE generated TCR beta libraries. TCRdb re-derived calls from the 5' RACE reads in MiXCR, one entry per CDR3 protein. The sample yields more than 300,000 distinct CDR3 sequences, around 7.6% seen once. Whole-study results and caveats: A TCR beta motif made of several highly homologous variants seemed typical of ankylosing spondylitis blood. As reported, disease-linked clones showed significant enrichment in matched ankylosing spondylitis synovial fluid. Existing reports had already noted some motif variants in reactive arthritis synovial fluid and blood. Relatively scarce in peripheral blood, disease-linked clones were CD8+.

This CDR3 contains 15 residues. The junction had 5 bases not matched to a gene; V was cut back by 7 bases and J by 0 bases. This TCR was sampled from a male donor with ankylosing spondylitis. The sequenced material came from blood, either unsorted or a sorted T cell fraction (not recorded which). This chain uses TRBV12-3 or TRBV12-4 with TRBJ2-1, with 8 positions matching TRBD1. The CDR3 nucleotides read TGTGCCAGCACCCCCGGACAGGGCTCCTACAATGAGCAGTTCTTC. Its translation: CASTPGQGSYNEQFF.